This entry features one TCR beta chain sequence. CDR3 length: 15 residues. Germline assignment: CDR1 SGHDT and CDR2 YYEEEE. The V segment lost 3 bases and the J segment 4 bases; nucleotides outside the gene matches: 9. TCRdb's table, derived via immunoSEQ multiplex PCR, lists solely in-frame clones and lacks some. This sample carries 150,000 to 200,000 clones, about 88% of them seen once, and the ten largest clones take 2.1%. The source of the sample is a study of blood T cell repertoires in COVID-19. The sequenced sample consisted of peripheral blood. This TCR was recovered from a man between 65 and 85 years old with active or convalescent COVID-19. The chain is built from TRBV5-6 and TRBJ1-1; the match to TRBD1 covers 7 bases. The CDR3 nucleotides are TGTGCCAGCAGCTGGGGAAGACAGGGATCCACTGAAGCTTTCTTT. Its protein product is CASSWGRQGSTEAFF.